The next 11 T cell receptor beta chains were all read from a single sample in a study of T-cell reconstitution after alpha-beta-depleted transplantation in children. Using unique molecular identifiers, the investigators prepared the TCRbeta library. TCRdb independently ran MiXCR on the PCR reads; one entry per CDR3 protein. The sample contains 150,000 to 200,000 distinct CDR3 sequences, roughly 6.3% of which appear only once. The sequences come from PBMCs, collected before TCRalphabeta/CD19-depleted stem cell transplant. Source of these receptors: a girl in the first two years of life with combined immunodeficiency, due to receive a stem cell transplant.

This clonotype was found a few times. This chain uses TRBV4-3 with TRBJ2-7, with TRBD2 matching 7 bases. CDR3 length: 18 amino acids. The V gene's germline CDR1 is LGHNA and CDR2 YSLEER. V was clipped by 0 bases and J by 2 bases; unmatched bases: 13. CDR3 loop: CASSQETSREAPPYEQYF. The CDR3 nucleotides read TGCGCCAGCAGCCAAGAAACATCACGGGAGGCCCCCCCCTACGAGCAGTACTTC.

The CDR3 sequence is CASSSGPLENTEAFF. The CDR3 nucleotides read TGTGCCAGCAGCTCCGGACCCCTAGAAAACACTGAAGCTTTCTTT. The chain combines TRBV7-3 with TRBJ1-1; D is unresolved. Germline V gene data show CDR1 as SGHTA and CDR2 as FQGTGA. This CDR3 contains 15 residues. Deletions cut 4 bases from V and 2 bases from J, with 14 bases between.

This clonotype has a count of ten or more. This rearrangement joins TRBV7-2 to TRBJ2-1, with D unresolved. In germline, CDR1 is SGHTA, CDR2 FQGNSA. V was trimmed by 8 bases and J by 8 bases, leaving 7 bases between them. There are 10 residues in the CDR3. The CDR3 region has the DNA TGTGCCAGCCAAGGCGATGAGCAGTTCTTC. This encodes CASQGDEQFF.

In its sample, this clonotype was seen many times. The J gene is TRBJ2-7, the V gene TRBV7-2; 9 bases are a match to TRBD1. CDR1 and CDR2 (germline): SGHTA, FQGNSA. The CDR3 length is 16 residues. Trimming at V came to 5 bases and at J to 2 bases, leaving 10 bases not matched to a gene. CDR3 sequence (DNA): TGTGCCAGCAGCGTATCATCCGGGACAGGGACCTACGAGCAGTACTTC. Translating gives CASSVSSGTGTYEQYF.

The sample holds many counts of this clonotype. The chain recombines TRBV15 with TRBJ2-7, with 8 bases lining up with TRBD2. The ends lost 1 base at V and 6 bases at J; junction bases unmatched: 11. This CDR3 region has 16 residues. CDR1 LNHNV and CDR2 YYDKDF come from the germline V gene (reference sequence). Here the CDR3 reads CATSRVGAGGSSEQYF. The CDR3 DNA reads as TGTGCCACCAGCAGAGTCGGCGCGGGAGGTAGTTCCGAGCAGTACTTC.

This clonotype was seen many times. The CDR3 DNA follows: TGCGCCAGCAGCCAAGAAAGGGCCTTAGGCAATGAGCAGTTCTTC. This encodes CASSQERALGNEQFF. The chain is built from TRBV4-1 and TRBJ2-1; D not certain. CDR1 MGHRA and CDR2 YSYEKL come from the germline V gene. The V end lost 0 bases, the J end lost 6 bases, and 12 bases lay between the germline ends. This CDR3 is 15 amino acids long.

This clonotype came up many times. J is TRBJ2-7 and V is TRBV28, with TRBD2 identical over 9 bases. The CDR3 totals 14 residues. The germline gives CDR1 MDHEN, CDR2 SYDVKM. J gave up 3 bases and V 5 bases, and 5 bases lay outside the gene matches. The DNA of the CDR3 is TGTGCCAGCAGTCAAAGTAGCGGGAGCTACGAGCAGTACTTC. Its translation: CASSQSSGSYEQYF.

This clonotype was observed at least ten times. The chain combines TRBV7-8 with TRBJ2-3, with D possibly TRBD2 on 7 matching bases. The CDR3 has 16 residues. The ends were cut back, 3 bases at V and 3 bases at J, with 16 bases in the middle. Germline assignment: CDR1 SGHVS and CDR2 FQNEAQ. CDR3 in DNA: TGTGCCAGCAGCTTGAGGGGGGGGGCGGCGACAGATACGCAGTATTTT. Its protein is CASSLRGGAATDTQYF.

Only a few counts were recorded for this clonotype. V is TRBV12-3 or TRBV12-4 and J is TRBJ2-1, with TRBD2 as a possible D gene (5 bases). The CDR3 is 15 residues long. Deletions cut 3 bases from V and 6 bases from J, with 15 bases between. In DNA form, the CDR3 reads TGTGCCAGCAGTTTGCTCCTTCCGGGGTTCAATGAGCAGTTCTTC. It specifies CASSLLLPGFNEQFF.

This clonotype was observed at least ten times. The chain's CDR3 is CASSQTILTSYNEQFF. For the CDR3, the DNA is TGTGCCAGCAGCCAAACTATCCTTACCTCCTACAATGAGCAGTTCTTC. The chain combines TRBV4-2 with TRBJ2-1, with D unresolved. Germline V gene data show CDR1 as LGHNA and CDR2 as YNFKEQ. Trimming left V 2 bases short and J 0 bases short, with 11 bases between. The length of the CDR3 is 16 residues.

Points on this clonotype: A much larger clone is a single base away; this may be a read error. CDR3 coding DNA: TGCAGCGTTGAAGATTTCAGGAGGTACAATGAGCAGTTCTTC. Amino acid sequence: CSVEDFRRYNEQFF. V is TRBV29-1 and J is TRBJ2-1; a weak D match, TRBD2 (5 bases). This CDR3 has 14 residues. V was clipped by 0 bases and J by 4 bases, with 10 bases between them. Looked up from germline, CDR1 is SQVTM and CDR2 is ANQGSEA.